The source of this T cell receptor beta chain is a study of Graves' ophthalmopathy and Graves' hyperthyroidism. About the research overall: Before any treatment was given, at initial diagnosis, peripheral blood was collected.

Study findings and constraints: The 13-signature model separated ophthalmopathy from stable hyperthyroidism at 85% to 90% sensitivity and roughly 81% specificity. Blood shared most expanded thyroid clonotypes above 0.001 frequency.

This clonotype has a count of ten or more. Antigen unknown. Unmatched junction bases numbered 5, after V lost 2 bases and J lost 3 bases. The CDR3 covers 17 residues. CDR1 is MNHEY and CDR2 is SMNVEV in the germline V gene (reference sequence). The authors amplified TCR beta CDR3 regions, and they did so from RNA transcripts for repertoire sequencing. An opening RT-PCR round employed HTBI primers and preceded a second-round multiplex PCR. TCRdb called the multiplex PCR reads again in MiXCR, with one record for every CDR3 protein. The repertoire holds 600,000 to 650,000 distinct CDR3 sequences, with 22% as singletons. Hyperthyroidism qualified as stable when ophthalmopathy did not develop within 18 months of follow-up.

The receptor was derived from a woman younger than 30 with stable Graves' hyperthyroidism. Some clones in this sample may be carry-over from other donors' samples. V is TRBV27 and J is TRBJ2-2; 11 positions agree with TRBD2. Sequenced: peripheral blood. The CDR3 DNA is TGTGCCAGCAGTTTAGACCCGGGACTAGCGGACACCGGGGAGCTGTTTTTT. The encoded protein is CASSLDPGLADTGELFF.